The clone carrying this T cell receptor (beta chain) was seen many times. Antigen: not known. The investigators amplified TCR beta CDR3 regions from RNA transcripts. HTBI primers drove first-round RT-PCR of the TCR CDR3. TCRdb called the multiplex PCR reads again in MiXCR, with one record for every CDR3 protein. The table lists 350,000 to 400,000 distinct CDR3 sequences, 15% to 20% of them singletons. The record originates from a study of T cells in Graves' hyperthyroidism and ophthalmopathy. General observations from the study: Most thyroid clonotypes that were expanded above 0.001 also turned up in blood.

The CDR3 length is 14 residues. V gave up 5 bases and J gave up 3 bases, with 13 bases separating them. Germline CDR1 MNHNS, CDR2 SASEGT. This TCR was recovered from a man younger than 30 with Graves' ophthalmopathy. The material sequenced was blood. This chain links TRBV6-1 with TRBJ1-2; no reliable D call. The CDR3 is CASSQSPKDYGYTF. The DNA for the CDR3 is TGTGCCAGCAGTCAGTCCCCGAAGGACTATGGCTACACCTTC.